The 8 T cell receptor beta chains below all came from one sample that was sequenced in a study of cytomegalovirus exposure and HLA in healthy donors. PCR involved 60 Vbeta and 13 Jbeta primers. TCRdb's table, derived via immunoSEQ multiplex PCR, lists solely in-frame clones and lacks some. Of about 50,000 clones listed, around 80% were seen once; the top ten hold around 8%. Sample: PBMCs. The receptors come from a man aged 25-45 years in good health and CMV-seropositive.

V and J are TRBV7-2 and TRBJ2-7, with no clear D. The CDR3 is 12 residues long. Germline-derived CDR1 and CDR2 are SGHTA and FQGNSA. Deletions cut 7 bases from V and 2 bases from J, with 9 bases between. The CDR3, as DNA: TGTGCCAGCATTAGCACCGCCTACGAGCAGTACTTC. The encoded protein is CASISTAYEQYF.

The chain combines TRBV7-2 with TRBJ2-5; TRBD1 aligns across 8 bases. Germline V gene lookup returns CDR1 SGHTA and CDR2 FQGNSA. J lost 6 bases, V lost 5 bases, and 8 bases had no gene match. The CDR3 is 14 amino acids. CDR3 protein: CASSLGQGAQTQYF. As DNA, the CDR3 is TGTGCCAGCAGCCTAGGACAGGGCGCGCAGACCCAGTACTTC.

The chain is built from TRBV18 and TRBJ2-7, with D hard to call. The germline V gene has CDR1 KGHSH and CDR2 LQKENI. This CDR3 contains 14 residues. Deletions cut 6 bases from V and 2 bases from J, with 14 bases between. The CDR3 nucleotides read TGTGCCAGCTCGCCCTCCGCGCAGGCCTACGAGCAGTACTTC. Encoded protein: CASSPSAQAYEQYF.

This chain joins TRBV6-1 and TRBJ2-3, with 8 bases aligning to TRBD2. CDR1 is MNHNS, CDR2 SASEGT, per germline. With 7 bases clipped from V and 2 bases from J, the junction kept 8 bases outside the gene matches. The length of the CDR3 is 15 residues. For the CDR3, the DNA is TGTGCCAGCAACCGAGCGGGGGAGATCACAGATACGCAGTATTTT. It yields the protein CASNRAGEITDTQYF.

This clone was seen a single time. The J gene is TRBJ2-1, the V gene TRBV7-3, with 11 bases that match TRBD2. V shed 6 bases, J shed 7 bases, and the junction held 5 bases outside the gene matches. Germline CDR1 is SGHTA and CDR2 is FQGTGA. The CDR3 is made up of 14 amino acids. The CDR3 here is CASSLAGGLNEQFF. In DNA form, the CDR3 reads TGTGCCAGCAGTTTAGCGGGGGGGCTAAATGAGCAGTTCTTC.

Only a few counts were recorded for this clone. The chain recombines TRBV4-1 with TRBJ1-5; 8 positions agree with TRBD1. V gave up 4 bases and J gave up 9 bases; unmatched junction bases: 11. This CDR3 region has 15 residues. Germline V gives CDR1 MGHRA, CDR2 YSYEKL. CDR3 sequence reads: CASSLGQGPGWPQHF. CDR3 bases: TGCGCCAGCAGCCTAGGACAGGGCCCTGGGTGGCCCCAGCATTTT.

This rearrangement joins TRBV9 to TRBJ1-1; TRBD1 might be the D (5 bases). The CDR3 is 13 residues long. CDR1 SGDLS and CDR2 YYNGEE come from the germline V gene. V lost 4 bases, J lost 5 bases, and 12 bases lay in between. The CDR3 region has the DNA TGTGCCAGCAGCCCTACGGGGGGGACTGAAGCTTTCTTT. Translated: CASSPTGGTEAFF.

The gene calls are TRBV2 and TRBJ2-6, with 7 bases that match TRBD1. The germline V gene has CDR1 SNHLY and CDR2 FYNNEI. V gave up 5 bases and J gave up 7 bases; unmatched junction bases: 5. CDR3 length: 14 residues. CDR3 loop: CASSSDRTANVLTF. Written as DNA, the CDR3 is TGTGCCAGCAGTTCGGACAGGACAGCCAACGTCCTGACTTTC.